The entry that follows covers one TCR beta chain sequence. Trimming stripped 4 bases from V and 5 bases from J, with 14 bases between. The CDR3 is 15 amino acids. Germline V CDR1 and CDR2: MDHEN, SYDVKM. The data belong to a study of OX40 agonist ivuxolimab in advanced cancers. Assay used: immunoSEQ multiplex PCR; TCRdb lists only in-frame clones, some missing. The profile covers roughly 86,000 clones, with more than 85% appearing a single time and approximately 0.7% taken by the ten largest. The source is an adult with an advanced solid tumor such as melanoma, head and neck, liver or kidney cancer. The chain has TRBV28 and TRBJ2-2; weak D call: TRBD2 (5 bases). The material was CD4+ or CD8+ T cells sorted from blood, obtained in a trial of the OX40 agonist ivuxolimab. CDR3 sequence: CASSSGFFKTGELFF. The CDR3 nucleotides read TGTGCCAGCAGTTCGGGGTTCTTTAAGACCGGGGAGCTGTTTTTT.